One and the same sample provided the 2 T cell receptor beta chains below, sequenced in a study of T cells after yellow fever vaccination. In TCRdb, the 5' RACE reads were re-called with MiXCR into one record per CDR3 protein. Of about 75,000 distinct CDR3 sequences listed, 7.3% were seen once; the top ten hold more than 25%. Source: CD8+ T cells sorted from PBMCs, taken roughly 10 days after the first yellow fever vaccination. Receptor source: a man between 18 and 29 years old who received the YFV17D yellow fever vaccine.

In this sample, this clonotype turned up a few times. The CDR3 bases are TGTGCCAGCAGTAGTGGGTCCCTTGAAGCTTTCTTT. This encodes CASSSGSLEAFF. The V and J genes are TRBV12-3 or TRBV12-4 and TRBJ1-1, with unresolved D. Trimming cost V 5 bases and J 7 bases, with 11 bases left between them. The CDR3 contains 12 residues.

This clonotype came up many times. The CDR3, as DNA: TGCGCCAGCAGCCAACCAAAACAGGGGAGCTCCTACAATGAGCAGTTCTTC. Amino acid sequence: CASSQPKQGSSYNEQFF. V gene TRBV4-1 combines with J gene TRBJ2-1, with TRBD1 matching 7 bases. Germline V gene data show CDR1 as MGHRA and CDR2 as YSYEKL. The CDR3 contains 17 residues. The V segment lost 2 bases and the J segment 0 bases; nucleotides outside the gene matches: 7.